The clone carrying this T cell receptor (beta chain) was detected many times. Its antigen is undetermined. This entry is derived from a study of CD8 T cells in ankylosing spondylitis. Study results and caveats: Apparently characteristic of ankylosing spondylitis blood was a TCR beta motif (about eight highly homologous variants).

The CDR3 sequence is 14 residues long. V was shortened by 3 bases and J by 6 bases, with 12 bases between the two germline ends. The germline V gene has CDR1 SGHDT and CDR2 YYEEEE. Each CDR3 protein is one row after TCRdb ran MiXCR on the 5' RACE reads. The sample holds fewer than 550,000 distinct CDR3 sequences, over 4% seen once. Material: blood, either unsorted or a sorted T cell fraction (not recorded which). The V gene is TRBV5-6, the J gene TRBJ2-2; no reliable D call. The sequence derives from a male donor with ankylosing spondylitis. The CDR3 coding sequence is TGTGCCAGCAGCTGGAACTCCGGGTCCGGGGAGCTGTTTTTT. Translating gives CASSWNSGSGELFF.